These T cell receptor beta chains were read from a single sample in a study of CD8 T cells in ankylosing spondylitis. TCRdb reprocessed the 5' RACE reads via MiXCR and lists one record per CDR3 protein. This table has tens of thousands of distinct CDR3 sequences, more than 9.5% appearing once. Sequencing used blood, either unsorted or a sorted T cell fraction (not recorded which). The receptor source for this set is a male donor with ankylosing spondylitis or in good health (not recorded which). Each CDR3 is given with its conserved first and last residue. D genes are given only for firm matches. Where a row states a size, it is once, few, many or the class of an expanded clone; other rows omit it.

CDR3 length	clone size	V gene	D gene	J gene	CDR3 DNA	CDR3 protein
16	many	TRBV6-1	TRBD2	TRBJ2-2	TGTGCCAGCAGTCCCGAGGCGGGGGCGAACACCGGGGAGCTGTTTTTT	CASSPEAGANTGELFF
14	many	TRBV12-3/TRBV12-4	TRBD1	TRBJ2-3	TGTGCCAGCCTCAGGACAGGGGCGGCAGATACGCAGTATTTT	CASLRTGAADTQYF
16	many	TRBV6-5	-	TRBJ2-6	TGTGCCAGCAGTTACAGCCGGGGTTCTGGGGCCAACGTCCTGACTTTC	CASSYSRGSGANVLTF
16	-	TRBV5-1	-	TRBJ2-4	TGCGCCAGCAGCTTTGAAGTAGGGGGGGCCAAAAACATTCAGTACTTC	CASSFEVGGAKNIQYF
16	many	TRBV13	-	TRBJ2-2	TGTGCCAGCAGCTTAATTGGAGAGTACAGGAACGGGGAGCTGTTTTTT	CASSLIGEYRNGELFF
14	many	TRBV5-1	TRBD2	TRBJ2-3	TGCGCCAGCAGGACTAGCGGGGGCACAGATACGCAGTATTTT	CASRTSGGTDTQYF
11	few	TRBV30	-	TRBJ1-1	TGTGCCTGGAGTTCCCCGGGATCAGCTTTCTTT	CAWSSPGSAFF
13	few	TRBV7-2	-	TRBJ1-1	TGTGCCAGCAGCTTTACCGTGGGGTCTGAAGCTTTCTTT	CASSFTVGSEAFF
17	-	TRBV7-2	TRBD2	TRBJ2-1	TGTGCCAGCAGCCTCCTTCCGGGGGGGGCTTCCTACAATGAGCAGTTCTTC	CASSLLPGGASYNEQFF
14	-	TRBV5-1	-	TRBJ2-5	TGCGCCAGCAGCTTGGACGGTGTACAAGAGACCCAGTACTTC	CASSLDGVQETQYF
15	many	TRBV25-1	TRBD1	TRBJ2-7	TGTGCCAGCAAAGCCTCAGGGGGCGCGACCTACGAGCAGTACTTC	CASKASGGATYEQYF
14	many	TRBV10-3	-	TRBJ2-7	TGTGCCATCAGTGAGTCGTGGGACAACTACGAGCAGTACTTC	CAISESWDNYEQYF
16	-	TRBV4-1	-	TRBJ2-2	TGCGCCAGCAGCCAAGAGAGGACGGCGAACACCGGGGAGCTGTTTTTT	CASSQERTANTGELFF
19	many	TRBV5-1	-	TRBJ2-1	TGCGCCAGCAGCTTGGCACCCGGTTTTGACCTGGGGATTTACAATGAGCAGTTCTTC	CASSLAPGFDLGIYNEQFF
15	many	TRBV5-1	TRBD1	TRBJ1-1	TGCGCCAGCAGCATTCGTACAGGGGAAGACACTGAAGCTTTCTTT	CASSIRTGEDTEAFF
15	many	TRBV15	-	TRBJ2-2	TGTGCCACGAACAACAGACTTACGAACACCGGGGAGCTGTTTTTT	CATNNRLTNTGELFF
17	many	TRBV7-2	-	TRBJ1-4	TGTGCCAGCAGCCCATCGGGAGGGGGTTCGGCTAATGAAAAACTGTTTTTT	CASSPSGGGSANEKLFF
13	few	TRBV18	-	TRBJ2-1	TGTGCCAATTCTTGGGACGCCTACAATGAGCAGTTCTTC	CANSWDAYNEQFF
15	many	TRBV3-1	TRBD1	TRBJ1-1	TGTGCCAGCAGCCGACGGACAGGGGTGAACACTGAAGCTTTCTTT	CASSRRTGVNTEAFF
14	many	TRBV5-1	-	TRBJ2-2	TGCGCCAGCAGCTTGGTTGGGGGCCCCGGGGAGCTGTTTTTT	CASSLVGGPGELFF
12	-	TRBV13	-	TRBJ2-7	TGTGCCAGCAGCTGGTGGGGATACGAGCAGTACTTC	CASSWWGYEQYF
14	many	TRBV5-1	-	TRBJ2-7	TGCGCCAGCAGCTTGGACAGACGCTCCTACGAGCAGTACTTC	CASSLDRRSYEQYF
15	many	TRBV21-1	-	TRBJ2-3	TGTGCCAGCAGCCCACAGGGGGCGTACACAGATACGCAGTATTTT	CASSPQGAYTDTQYF
12	few	TRBV19	-	TRBJ1-2	TGTGCCAGTAGTACCGGGTCCGTCGGCTACACCTTC	CASSTGSVGYTF
16	many	TRBV5-1	TRBD1	TRBJ2-5	TGCGCCAGTAAATTCGATCTTAGGGACAGGGGAGAGACCCAGTACTTC	CASKFDLRDRGETQYF
14	many	TRBV12-3/TRBV12-4	-	TRBJ1-5	TGTGCCAGCAGTTTACTACCTGGGAACCAGCCCCAGCATTTT	CASSLLPGNQPQHF
12	few	TRBV30	-	TRBJ2-2	TGTGCCTGGACACAGAACACCGGGGAGCTGTTTTTT	CAWTQNTGELFF
14	many	TRBV15	-	TRBJ2-1	TGTGCCACCAGCCGTCTTCTGGACAGCAATGAGCAGTTCTTC	CATSRLLDSNEQFF
16	-	TRBV7-8	TRBD1	TRBJ1-2	TGTGCCAGCAGCTTCCGCTTATCCGGGACAGGGGACGGCTACACCTTC	CASSFRLSGTGDGYTF
15	many	TRBV7-2	-	TRBJ1-3	TGTGCCAGCATCCAGGGCCCAGGGGCTGGAAACACCATATATTTT	CASIQGPGAGNTIYF
19	many	TRBV19	TRBD1	TRBJ1-1	TGTGCCAGTAGTTGGGACAGTGTGAGTCGGACAGACATGAACACTGAAGCTTTCTTT	CASSWDSVSRTDMNTEAFF
14	many	TRBV3-1	TRBD2	TRBJ2-1	TGTGCCAGCGGTAGCGGGGGGCGACACAATGAGCAGTTCTTC	CASGSGGRHNEQFF
12	many	TRBV12-3/TRBV12-4	-	TRBJ2-3	TGTGCCAGCAGTTTAGGGCCCCATACGCAGTATTTT	CASSLGPHTQYF
15	many	TRBV7-7	-	TRBJ2-3	TGTGCCAGCAGCTTAGGGAGCTCTAGCACAGATACGCAGTATTTT	CASSLGSSSTDTQYF
14	many	TRBV5-1	TRBD1	TRBJ1-1	TGCGCCACCCGGCAAAGGGGACAGGAACCTGAAGCTTTCTTT	CATRQRGQEPEAFF
13	-	TRBV20-1	-	TRBJ1-1	TGCAGTGCTAGGGTGCAGGGGTTCACTGAAGCTTTCTTT	CSARVQGFTEAFF
17	-	TRBV20-1	-	TRBJ2-3	TGCAGTGCTCCCTCCTTGGGGGGGGGGGCCATAACAGATACGCAGTATTTT	CSAPSLGGGAITDTQYF
14	many	TRBV12-3/TRBV12-4	-	TRBJ2-2	TGTGCCAGCAGCCCCGGGACGGTCACCGGGGAGCTGTTTTTT	CASSPGTVTGELFF
14	many	TRBV5-1	-	TRBJ1-2	TGCGCCAGCAGCTTGACCGGGCCGCCCTATGGCTACACCTTC	CASSLTGPPYGYTF
15	many	TRBV30	TRBD1	TRBJ1-6	TGTGCCTGGAGTGTAGCGCCAGGGGGCTTTGGGGCCCTCCACTTT	CAWSVAPGGFGALHF
15	many	TRBV20-1	-	TRBJ1-1	TGCAGTGCTCCGAAGTCGGGTTCAAAAGGGACTGAAGCTTTCTTT	CSAPKSGSKGTEAFF
12	many	TRBV19	-	TRBJ1-5	TGTGCCAGTAGTCCCTTCAATCAGCCCCAGCATTTT	CASSPFNQPQHF
15	medium-sized	TRBV12-3/TRBV12-4	TRBD2	TRBJ2-4	TGTGCCAGCAGTCACACGCTAGCGGGGGGAAACATTCAGTACTTC	CASSHTLAGGNIQYF
14	many	TRBV6-1	TRBD1	TRBJ2-7	TGTGCCAGCAGTAGGACAGGTGGAGCCTACGAGCAGTACTTC	CASSRTGGAYEQYF
15	many	TRBV6-5	-	TRBJ1-1	TGTGCCAGCAGTTACGGTCTAGCAGTGAACACTGAAGCTTTCTTT	CASSYGLAVNTEAFF
16	many	TRBV10-3	-	TRBJ2-2	TGTGCCATCGGTGGACGGGACTCAGCGGAGGGCGGGGAGCTGTTTTTT	CAIGGRDSAEGGELFF
15	few	TRBV28	-	TRBJ1-1	TGTGCCAGCAGACCTCCAGGGGCAGGTAGGACTGAAGCTTTCTTT	CASRPPGAGRTEAFF